The rows below give T cell receptor beta chains drawn from one sample of a study of cytomegalovirus exposure and HLA in healthy donors. Assay: immunoSEQ multiplex PCR; the TCRdb copy retains only in-frame clones and omits some. The table has about 89,000 clones, around 10% seen once; the top ten hold 4.5% to 6%. The sample comprised PBMCs. The receptors originated from a man in his fifties in good health and CMV-seropositive. CDR3s include the opening cysteine and the closing phenylalanine or tryptophan. Each record gives: J gene, clone size, V gene, D gene, CDR3 protein, CDR3 DNA. D genes are given only for firm matches. Rows give clone size only sometimes, using once, few, many, or a class for an expanded clone.

TRBJ1-4,many,TRBV28,-,CASSTSGLQLFF,TGTGCCAGCAGTACCTCCGGTCTGCAACTGTTTTTT
TRBJ2-1,few,TRBV28,TRBD2,CASSPWTSSSSYNEQFF,TGTGCCAGCAGTCCCTGGACTAGCTCTAGCTCCTACAATGAGCAGTTCTTC
TRBJ2-1,few,TRBV19,TRBD2,CASSIQGLAGGSEQFF,TGTGCCAGTAGTATTCAAGGACTAGCGGGAGGATCTGAGCAGTTCTTC
TRBJ1-5,-,TRBV7-2,-,CASSSRSGPQHF,TGTGCCAGCAGCTCAAGATCCGGGCCCCAGCATTTT
TRBJ2-3,few,TRBV5-6,-,CASNQRTDTQYF,TGTGCCAGCAACCAGCGAACAGATACGCAGTATTTT
TRBJ1-1,-,TRBV9,-,CASSVGQSNTEAFF,TGTGCCAGCAGCGTAGGACAATCGAACACTGAAGCTTTCTTT
TRBJ2-1,-,TRBV2,TRBD2,CASSDWASGGGEEQFF,TGTGCCAGCAGTGATTGGGCTAGCGGGGGGGGTGAGGAGCAGTTCTTC
TRBJ2-7,few,TRBV30,-,CAWSLWGERNEQYF,TGTGCCTGGAGTTTATGGGGCGAAAGGAACGAGCAGTACTTC
TRBJ2-2,few,TRBV7-3,-,CASSLFNVPGSGELFF,TGTGCCAGCAGCTTATTTAATGTTCCGGGTTCCGGGGAGCTGTTTTTT
TRBJ2-1,few,TRBV18,TRBD2,CASSQGGRGDEQFF,TGTGCCAGCTCCCAGGGCGGGAGGGGCGATGAGCAGTTCTTC
TRBJ1-4,-,TRBV2,-,CASSGGTGREKLFF,TGTGCCAGCAGTGGAGGAACAGGGCGTGAAAAACTGTTTTTT
TRBJ2-7,few,TRBV28,-,CASSPIRQANHYEQYF,TGTGCCAGCAGCCCTATTAGACAGGCAAACCACTACGAGCAGTACTTC
TRBJ1-4,few,TRBV4-3,-,CASSQENGQGREKLFF,TGCGCCAGCAGCCAAGAAAATGGGCAGGGAAGGGAAAAACTGTTTTTT
TRBJ2-7,-,TRBV10-3,TRBD2,CAISRAERERAYEQYF,TGTGCCATCAGCCGAGCCGAGCGGGAGCGGGCCTACGAGCAGTACTTC
TRBJ1-5,few,TRBV19,TRBD1,CASSLRTGDLGNQPQHF,TGTGCCAGTAGTCTACGGACAGGGGACTTGGGCAATCAGCCCCAGCATTTT
TRBJ1-1,few,TRBV6-1,TRBD1,CASAGGGQTTEAFF,TGTGCCAGCGCAGGGGGCGGTCAGACCACTGAAGCTTTCTTT
TRBJ2-2,-,TRBV6-5,-,CASSLGGTGELFF,TGTGCCAGCAGTTTGGGGGGCACCGGGGAGCTGTTTTTT
TRBJ2-7,-,TRBV19,-,CASSILPGDREQYF,TGTGCCAGTAGTATACTACCAGGTGATAGGGAGCAGTACTTC
TRBJ2-7,-,TRBV2,-,CASSPGRGSYEQYF,TGTGCCAGCAGTCCTGGGAGGGGGTCCTACGAGCAGTACTTC
TRBJ2-3,-,TRBV5-1,-,CASSLEGLRGGRDTQYF,TGCGCCAGCAGCTTGGAGGGTCTTAGGGGGGGGCGAGATACGCAGTATTTT
TRBJ2-1,few,TRBV28,-,CASTRWAYNEQFF,TGTGCCAGCACCCGTTGGGCATACAATGAGCAGTTCTTC
TRBJ2-1,-,TRBV5-1,-,CASREYNEQFF,TGCGCCAGCCGGGAATACAATGAGCAGTTCTTC
TRBJ2-1,few,TRBV6-6,-,CASSQEGPRFYNEQFF,TGTGCCAGCTCCCAGGAGGGCCCAAGGTTCTACAATGAGCAGTTCTTC
TRBJ2-3,-,TRBV5-1,TRBD1,CASSPDRGADTQYF,TGCGCCAGCAGCCCGGACAGGGGAGCAGATACGCAGTATTTT
TRBJ1-1,few,TRBV6-5,-,CASKRENTEAFF,TGTGCCAGCAAGAGGGAGAACACTGAAGCTTTCTTT
TRBJ1-2,-,TRBV30,-,CAWSVSRFNYGYTF,TGTGCCTGGAGTGTTAGCAGATTTAACTATGGCTACACCTTC
TRBJ2-3,-,TRBV29-1,-,CSVDTGTDTQYF,TGCAGCGTGGACACTGGCACAGATACGCAGTATTTT
TRBJ2-7,few,TRBV28,-,CATGGYEQYF,TGTGCCACCGGCGGGTACGAGCAGTACTTC
TRBJ1-1,-,TRBV27,TRBD1,CASSLSLTGGQAFF,TGTGCCAGCAGTTTATCGTTGACAGGGGGTCAAGCTTTCTTT
TRBJ1-2,-,TRBV15,TRBD1,CATSRSTGGGGYTF,TGTGCCACCAGCAGATCAACAGGGGGAGGTGGCTACACCTTC